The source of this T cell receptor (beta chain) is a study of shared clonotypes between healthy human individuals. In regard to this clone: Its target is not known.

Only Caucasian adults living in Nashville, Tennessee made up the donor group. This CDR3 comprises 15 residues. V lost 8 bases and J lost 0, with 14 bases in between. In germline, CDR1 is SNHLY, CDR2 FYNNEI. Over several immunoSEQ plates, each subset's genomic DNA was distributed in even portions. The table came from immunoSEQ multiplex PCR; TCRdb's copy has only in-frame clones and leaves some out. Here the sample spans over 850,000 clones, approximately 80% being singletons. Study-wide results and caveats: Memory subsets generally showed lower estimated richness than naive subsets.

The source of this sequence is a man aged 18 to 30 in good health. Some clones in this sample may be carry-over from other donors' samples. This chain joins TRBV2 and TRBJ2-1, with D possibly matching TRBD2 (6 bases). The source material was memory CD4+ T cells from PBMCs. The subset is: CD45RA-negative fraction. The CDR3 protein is CASQNRRDSYNEQFF. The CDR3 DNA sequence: TGTGCCAGCCAAAACCGGCGGGACTCCTACAATGAGCAGTTCTTC.